This TCR beta chain was captured by sequencing in a study of shared clonotypes between healthy human individuals. Whole-study findings and limits: Since donors were few, the genetic and exposure-history diversity represented was limited. Researchers found naive subsets generally carried larger estimated richness than memory subsets.

Assay: immunoSEQ multiplex PCR; the TCRdb copy retains only in-frame clones and omits some. The sample records 2 million or so clones, 85% to 95% being singletons. This CDR3 has 14 residues. Trimming left V 5 bases short and J 2 bases short, with 11 bases between. CDR1 is SGHTA, CDR2 FQGTGA, per germline. Turning to this clone: Its cognate antigen is unknown.

The receptor was isolated from a man between 18 and 29 years old in good health. V gene TRBV7-3 combines with J gene TRBJ2-3; D ambiguous. The sample comprised naive CD4+ T cells sorted from blood. Subset specified: CD45RA+ positively selected. The CDR3 coding sequence is TGTGCCAGCAGCCCCCGGACGGTCACAGATACGCAGTATTTT. Translated, it gives CASSPRTVTDTQYF.